The T cell receptor (beta chain) described here comes from a study of chemoradiotherapy in HPV16-positive cancers. In the study overall: Candidate HPV-specific T-cell clones and common TCR motifs came from functional assays in a couple of HPV16-positive patients. Study-wide results and caveats: Candidate HPV-specific clones and E7-related TCR motifs grew in tumor during treatment.

This CDR3 has 15 amino acids. Germline V gene sequence: CDR1 SGHKS, CDR2 YYEKEE (reference sequence). Trimming at V came to 4 bases and at J to 5 bases, leaving 7 bases not matched to a gene. The table came from immunoSEQ multiplex PCR; TCRdb's copy has only in-frame clones and leaves some out. This table holds around 11,000 clones, roughly 86% found once. On this clone: Its antigen is unknown.

Source: blood, taken from a patient who underwent chemoradiotherapy. This chain uses TRBV5-5 with TRBJ2-1; TRBD1 aligns across 9 bases. The source is a human donor with HPV-associated anogenital cancer. The DNA for the CDR3 is TGTGCCAGCAGCAGCCCGGGACAGGGTAACAATGAGCAGTTCTTC. Translating it yields CASSSPGQGNNEQFF.